The entry below describes one TCR beta chain. Its target is unknown. Germline loops: CDR1 MNHEY, CDR2 SVGAGI. This CDR3 comprises 12 residues. Trimming removed 8 bases from V and 0 bases from J, with 7 bases in between. Repertoires were generated with immunoSEQ multiplex PCR, while TCRdb's copy carries only in-frame clones and drops some. This table has roughly 99,000 clones, just under 95% appearing once. The record originates from a study of graft-versus-host responses after intestinal transplantation. The study, taken as a whole, reports: GvH clonotypes were identified within recipient marrow, with a subset emerging first in ileum or blood.

The chain recombines TRBV6-5 with TRBJ1-1, with D possibly TRBD1 on 5 matching bases. This TCR was recovered from a human donor who was the organ donor for an intestinal transplant. Specimen: unstimulated CD8+ T cells sorted from spleen or lymph node cells, collected before transplant. In DNA, the CDR3 is TGTGCCAGCGGGGGGGTGAACACTGAAGCTTTCTTT. Translated: CASGGVNTEAFF.